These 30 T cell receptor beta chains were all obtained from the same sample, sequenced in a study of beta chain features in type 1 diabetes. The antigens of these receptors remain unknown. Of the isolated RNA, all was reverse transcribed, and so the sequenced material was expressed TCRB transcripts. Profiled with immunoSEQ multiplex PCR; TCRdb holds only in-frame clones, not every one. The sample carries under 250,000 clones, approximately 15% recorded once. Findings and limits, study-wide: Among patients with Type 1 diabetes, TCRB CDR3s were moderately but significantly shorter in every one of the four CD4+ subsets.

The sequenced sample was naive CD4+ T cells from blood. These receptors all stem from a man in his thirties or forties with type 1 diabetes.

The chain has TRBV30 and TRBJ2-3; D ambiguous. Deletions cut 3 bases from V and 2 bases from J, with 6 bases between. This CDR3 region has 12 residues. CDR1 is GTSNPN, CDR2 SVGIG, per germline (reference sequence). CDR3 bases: TGTGCCTGGAGGGAGTCCACAGATACGCAGTATTTT. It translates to CAWRESTDTQYF.

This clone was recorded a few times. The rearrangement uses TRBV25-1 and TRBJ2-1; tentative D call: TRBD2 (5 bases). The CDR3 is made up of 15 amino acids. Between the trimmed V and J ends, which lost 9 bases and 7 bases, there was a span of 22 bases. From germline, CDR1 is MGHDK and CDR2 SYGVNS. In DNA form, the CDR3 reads TGTGCCAGTTCCTCCGGGGTAGTATTTGGGAATGAGCAGTTCTTC. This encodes CASSSGVVFGNEQFF. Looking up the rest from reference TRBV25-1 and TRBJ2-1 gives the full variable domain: EADIYQTPRYLVIGTGKKITLECSQTMGHDKMYWYQQDPGMELHLIHYSYGVNSTEKGDLSSESTVSRIRTEHFPLTLESARPSHTSQYLCASSSGVVFGNEQFFGPGTRLTVL.

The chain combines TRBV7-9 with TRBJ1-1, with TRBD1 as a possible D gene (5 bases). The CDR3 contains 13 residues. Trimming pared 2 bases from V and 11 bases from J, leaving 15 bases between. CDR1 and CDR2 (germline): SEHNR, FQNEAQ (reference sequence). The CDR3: CASSLNGGDRAFF. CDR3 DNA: TGTGCCAGCAGCTTAAATGGAGGGGATAGGGCTTTCTTT.

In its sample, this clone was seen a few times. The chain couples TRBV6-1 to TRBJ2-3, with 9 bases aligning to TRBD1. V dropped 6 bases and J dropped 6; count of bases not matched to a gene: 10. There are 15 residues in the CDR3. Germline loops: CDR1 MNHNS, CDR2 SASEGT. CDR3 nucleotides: TGTGCCAGCAGGCGACGGACAGGGGATATGGATACGCAGTATTTT. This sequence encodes CASRRRTGDMDTQYF.

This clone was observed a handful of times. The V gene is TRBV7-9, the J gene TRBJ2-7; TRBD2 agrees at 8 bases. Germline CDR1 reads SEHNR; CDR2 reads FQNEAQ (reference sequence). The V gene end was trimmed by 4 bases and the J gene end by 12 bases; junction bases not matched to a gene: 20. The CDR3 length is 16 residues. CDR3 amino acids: CASSSDPYGGGPVSYF. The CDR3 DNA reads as TGTGCCAGCAGCTCCGACCCTTACGGGGGGGGCCCCGTTTCGTACTTC.

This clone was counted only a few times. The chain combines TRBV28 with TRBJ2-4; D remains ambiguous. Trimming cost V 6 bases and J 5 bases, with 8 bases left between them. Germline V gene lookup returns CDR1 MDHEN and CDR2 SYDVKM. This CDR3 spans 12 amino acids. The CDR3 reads CASSSPENIQYF. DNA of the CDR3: TGTGCCAGCAGCTCCCCCGAAAACATTCAGTACTTC.

CDR3 in DNA: TGCGCCAGCAGCTCGCGACCGGGGGCAGATACGCAGTATTTT. Translation gives CASSSRPGADTQYF. The rearrangement links TRBV5-1 to TRBJ2-3; D might be TRBD2 (6 bases). V was clipped by 3 bases and J by 4 bases, with 12 bases between them. Germline CDR1 reads SGHRS; CDR2 reads YFSETQ. CDR3 length: 14 amino acids. Variable domain in full (rest from reference TRBV5-1 and TRBJ2-3): KAGVTQTPRYLIKTRGQQVTLSCSPISGHRSVSWYQQTPGQGLQFLFEYFSETQRNKGNFPGRFSGRQFSNSRSEMNVSTLELGDSALYLCASSSRPGADTQYFGPGTRLTVL.

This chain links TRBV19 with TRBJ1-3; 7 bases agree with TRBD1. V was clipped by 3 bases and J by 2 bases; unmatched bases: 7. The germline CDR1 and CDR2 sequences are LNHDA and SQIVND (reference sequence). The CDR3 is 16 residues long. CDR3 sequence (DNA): TGTGCCAGTAGTATCCCGGGACAGAGGCCTGGAAACACCATATATTTT. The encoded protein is CASSIPGQRPGNTIYF.

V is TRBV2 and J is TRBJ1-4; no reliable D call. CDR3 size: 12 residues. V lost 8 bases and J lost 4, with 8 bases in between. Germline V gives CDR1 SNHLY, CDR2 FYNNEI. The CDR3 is CASQAINEKLFF. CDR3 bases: TGTGCCAGCCAGGCCATTAATGAAAAACTGTTTTTT.

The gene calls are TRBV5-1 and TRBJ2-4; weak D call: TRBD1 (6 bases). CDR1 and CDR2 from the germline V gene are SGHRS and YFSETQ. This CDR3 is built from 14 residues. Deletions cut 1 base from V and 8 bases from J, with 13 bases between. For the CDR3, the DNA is TGCGCCAGCAGCTTGTCAGGGGACGAGGACATTCAGTACTTC. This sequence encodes CASSLSGDEDIQYF.

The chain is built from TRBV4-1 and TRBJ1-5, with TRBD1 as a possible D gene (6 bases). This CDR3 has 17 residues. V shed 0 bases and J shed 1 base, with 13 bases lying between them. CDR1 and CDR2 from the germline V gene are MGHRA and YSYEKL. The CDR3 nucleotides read TGCGCCAGCAGCCAAGAGGGCGGGCAGGGGAGCAATCAGCCCCAGCATTTT. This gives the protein CASSQEGGQGSNQPQHF.

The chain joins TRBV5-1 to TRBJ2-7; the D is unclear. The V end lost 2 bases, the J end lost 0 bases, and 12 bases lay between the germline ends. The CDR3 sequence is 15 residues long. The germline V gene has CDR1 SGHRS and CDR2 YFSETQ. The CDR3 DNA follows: TGCGCCAGCAGCTTCGCCTCGGCGGTCTCCTACGAGCAGTACTTC. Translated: CASSFASAVSYEQYF.

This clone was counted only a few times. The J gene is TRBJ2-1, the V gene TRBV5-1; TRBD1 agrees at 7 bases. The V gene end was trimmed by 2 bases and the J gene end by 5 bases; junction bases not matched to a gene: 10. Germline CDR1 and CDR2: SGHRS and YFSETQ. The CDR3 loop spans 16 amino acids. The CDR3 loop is CASSLRQGNVHNEQFF. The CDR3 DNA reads TGCGCCAGCAGCTTAAGACAGGGTAACGTCCACAATGAGCAGTTCTTC.

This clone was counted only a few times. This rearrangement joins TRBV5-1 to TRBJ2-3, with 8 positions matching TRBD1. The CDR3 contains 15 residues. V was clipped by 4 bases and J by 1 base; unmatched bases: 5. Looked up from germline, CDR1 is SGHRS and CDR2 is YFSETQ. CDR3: CASSGQGVGTDTQYF. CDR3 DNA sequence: TGCGCCAGCAGCGGACAGGGAGTAGGCACAGATACGCAGTATTTT.

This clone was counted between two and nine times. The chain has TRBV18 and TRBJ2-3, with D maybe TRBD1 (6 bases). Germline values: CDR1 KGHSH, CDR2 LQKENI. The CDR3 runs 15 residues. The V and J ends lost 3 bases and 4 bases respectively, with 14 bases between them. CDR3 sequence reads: CASSPRFRGPDTQYF. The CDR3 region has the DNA TGTGCCAGCTCACCCCGCTTCAGGGGCCCAGATACGCAGTATTTT.

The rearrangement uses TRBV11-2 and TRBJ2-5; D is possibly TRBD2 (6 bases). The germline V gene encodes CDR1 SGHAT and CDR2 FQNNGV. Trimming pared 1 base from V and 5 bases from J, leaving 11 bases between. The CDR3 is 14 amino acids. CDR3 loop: CASSLVAGWETQYF. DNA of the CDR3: TGTGCCAGCAGCTTAGTGGCGGGATGGGAGACCCAGTACTTC.

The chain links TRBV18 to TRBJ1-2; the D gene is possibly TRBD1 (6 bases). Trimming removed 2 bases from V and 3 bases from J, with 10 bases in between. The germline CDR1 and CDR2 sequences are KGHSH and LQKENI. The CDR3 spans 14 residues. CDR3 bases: TGTGCCAGCTCACCATCGACAGGAGACTATGGCTACACCTTC. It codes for CASSPSTGDYGYTF. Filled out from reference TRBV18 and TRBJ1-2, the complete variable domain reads NAGVMQNPRHLVRRRGQEARLRCSPMKGHSHVYWYRQLPEEGLKFMVYLQKENIIDESGMPKERFSAEFPKEGPSILRIQQVVRGDSAAYFCASSPSTGDYGYTFGSGTRLTVV.

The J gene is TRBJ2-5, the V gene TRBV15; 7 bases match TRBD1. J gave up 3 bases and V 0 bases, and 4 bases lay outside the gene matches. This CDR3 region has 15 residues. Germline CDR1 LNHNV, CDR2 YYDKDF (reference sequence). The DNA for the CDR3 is TGTGCCACCAGCAGAGATCTAACAGGGGAAGAGACCCAGTACTTC. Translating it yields CATSRDLTGEETQYF.

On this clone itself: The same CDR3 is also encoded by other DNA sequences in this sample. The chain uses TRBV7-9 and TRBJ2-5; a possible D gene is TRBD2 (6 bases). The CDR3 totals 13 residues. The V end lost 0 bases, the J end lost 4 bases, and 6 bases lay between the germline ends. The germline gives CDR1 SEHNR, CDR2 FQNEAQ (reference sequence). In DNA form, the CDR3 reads TGTGCCAGCAGCTTAGCCGGGGGAGAGACCCAGTACTTC. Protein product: CASSLAGGETQYF. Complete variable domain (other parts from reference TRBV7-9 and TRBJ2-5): DTGVSQNPRHKITKRGQNVTFRCDPISEHNRLYWYRQTLGQGPEFLTYFQNEAQLEKSRLLSDRFSAERPKGSFSTLEIQRTEQGDSAMYLCASSLAGGETQYFGPGTRLLVL.

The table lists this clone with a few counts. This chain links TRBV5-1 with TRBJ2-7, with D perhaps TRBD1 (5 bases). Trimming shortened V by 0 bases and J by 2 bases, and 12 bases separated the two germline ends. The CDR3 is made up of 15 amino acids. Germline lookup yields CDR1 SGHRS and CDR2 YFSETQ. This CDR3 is CASSLGARVAYEQYF. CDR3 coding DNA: TGCGCCAGCAGCTTGGGGGCCAGGGTGGCCTACGAGCAGTACTTC.

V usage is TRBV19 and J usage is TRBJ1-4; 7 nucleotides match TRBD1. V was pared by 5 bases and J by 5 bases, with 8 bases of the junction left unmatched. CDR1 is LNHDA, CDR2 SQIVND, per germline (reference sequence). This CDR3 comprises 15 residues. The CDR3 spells CASSLLTGRNEKLFF. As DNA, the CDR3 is TGTGCCAGTAGTTTACTGACAGGGAGGAATGAAAAACTGTTTTTT. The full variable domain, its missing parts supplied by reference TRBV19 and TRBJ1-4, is DGGITQSPKYLFRKEGQNVTLSCEQNLNHDAMYWYRQDPGQGLRLIYYSQIVNDFQKGDIAEGYSVSREKKESFPLTVTSAQKNPTAFYLCASSLLTGRNEKLFFGSGTQLSVL.

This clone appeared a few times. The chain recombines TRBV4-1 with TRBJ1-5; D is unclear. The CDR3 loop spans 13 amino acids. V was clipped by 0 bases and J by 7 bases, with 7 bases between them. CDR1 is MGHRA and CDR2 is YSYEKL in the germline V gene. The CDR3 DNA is TGCGCCAGCAGCCAAGATGCGGAACAGCCCCAGCATTTT. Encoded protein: CASSQDAEQPQHF.

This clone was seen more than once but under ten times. CDR3 sequence (DNA): TGTGCCAGCAGCTTAAGGGGGCTTCGAAACATTCAGTACTTC. This codes for CASSLRGLRNIQYF. The V and J genes are TRBV7-8 and TRBJ2-4; 7 positions match TRBD1. V was pared by 2 bases and J by 6 bases, with 4 bases of the junction left unmatched. This CDR3 is built from 14 residues. Germline CDR1 SGHVS, CDR2 FQNEAQ.

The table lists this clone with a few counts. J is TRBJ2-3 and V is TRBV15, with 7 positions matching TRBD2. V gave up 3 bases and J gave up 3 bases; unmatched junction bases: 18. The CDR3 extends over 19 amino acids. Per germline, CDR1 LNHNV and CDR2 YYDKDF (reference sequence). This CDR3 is CATSRGVRAGLRVTDTQYF. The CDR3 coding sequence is TGTGCCACCAGCAGGGGGGTTCGGGCGGGACTAAGGGTGACAGATACGCAGTATTTT.

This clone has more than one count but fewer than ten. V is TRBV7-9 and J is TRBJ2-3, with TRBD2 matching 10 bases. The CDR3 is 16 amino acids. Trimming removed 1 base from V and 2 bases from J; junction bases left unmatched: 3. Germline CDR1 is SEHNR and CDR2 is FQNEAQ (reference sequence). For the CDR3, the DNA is TGTGCCAGCAGCTTAGACGGACTAGCGGTCACAGATACGCAGTATTTT. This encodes CASSLDGLAVTDTQYF.

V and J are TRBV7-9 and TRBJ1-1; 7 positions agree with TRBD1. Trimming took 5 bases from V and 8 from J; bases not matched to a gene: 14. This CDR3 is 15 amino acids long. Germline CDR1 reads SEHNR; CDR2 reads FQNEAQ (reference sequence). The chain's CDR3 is CASSPDRQGPGEAFF. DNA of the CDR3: TGTGCCAGCAGCCCAGATCGACAGGGACCAGGAGAAGCTTTCTTT.

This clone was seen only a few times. CDR3 in DNA: TGTGCCAGCAGCTCGTTCCAGGATTCCTACGAGCAGTACTTC. Translation: CASSSFQDSYEQYF. This chain joins TRBV5-4 and TRBJ2-7, with D unresolved. Trimming shortened V by 3 bases and J by 1 base, and 11 bases separated the two germline ends. This CDR3 comprises 14 residues. Per germline, CDR1 SGHNT and CDR2 YYREEE (reference sequence). Full variable domain (outside the CDR3, taken from reference TRBV5-4 and TRBJ2-7): ETGVTQSPTHLIKTRGQQVTLRCSSQSGHNTVSWYQQALGQGPQFIFQYYREEENGRGNFPPRFSGLQFPNYSSELNVNALELDDSALYLCASSSFQDSYEQYFGPGTRLTVT.

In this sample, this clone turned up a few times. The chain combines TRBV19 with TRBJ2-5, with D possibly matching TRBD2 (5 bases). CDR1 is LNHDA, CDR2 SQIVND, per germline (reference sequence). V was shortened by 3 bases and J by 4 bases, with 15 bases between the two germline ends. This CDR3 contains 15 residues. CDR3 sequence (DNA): TGTGCCAGTAGTATGGGAGACTGGAGGAGAGAGACCCAGTACTTC. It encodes CASSMGDWRRETQYF.

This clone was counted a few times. CDR3 region: CASSAQGNEQFF. In nucleotides, the CDR3 is TGTGCCAGCAGTGCACAGGGGAATGAGCAGTTCTTC. The chain links TRBV6-1 to TRBJ2-1; 7 bases fit TRBD1. Germline V gene data show CDR1 as MNHNS and CDR2 as SASEGT. The CDR3 runs 12 residues. The V and J ends lost 4 bases and 7 bases, in that order; junction bases with no gene match: 1.

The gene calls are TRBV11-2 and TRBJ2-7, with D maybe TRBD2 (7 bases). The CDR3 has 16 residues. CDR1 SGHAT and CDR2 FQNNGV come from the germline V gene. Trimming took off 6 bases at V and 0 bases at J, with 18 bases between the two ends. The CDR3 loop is CASRSSRGGASYEQYF. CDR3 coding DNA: TGTGCCAGCAGATCTAGTAGGGGGGGGGCCTCCTACGAGCAGTACTTC.